This paragraph covers one T cell receptor beta chain sequence. Data came from immunoSEQ multiplex PCR; TCRdb stores just in-frame clones and leaves some out. The data contain 75,000 to 95,000 clones, around 85% of them singletons. Regarding time point: pretreatment peripheral blood. CDR1 SEHNR and CDR2 FQNEAQ come from the germline V gene (reference sequence). The germline V and J ends were trimmed by 5 bases and 1 base, with 9 bases remaining between them. The CDR3 has 14 amino acids. This sample is part of a study of PD-L1 blockade in urothelial cancer. Looking at the study overall: Every 3 weeks, patients received intravenous atezolizumab 1,200 mg, beginning 2014.

This receptor was obtained from a man between 35 and 55 years old with urothelial cancer. The chain is built from TRBV7-9 and TRBJ1-3, with TRBD1 as a possible D gene (5 bases). Sequenced material: PBMCs, taken around atezolizumab (anti-PD-L1) treatment. The CDR3 DNA sequence: TGTGCCAGCAGCCACGGGGGATCTGGAAACACCATATATTTT. This gives the protein CASSHGGSGNTIYF.